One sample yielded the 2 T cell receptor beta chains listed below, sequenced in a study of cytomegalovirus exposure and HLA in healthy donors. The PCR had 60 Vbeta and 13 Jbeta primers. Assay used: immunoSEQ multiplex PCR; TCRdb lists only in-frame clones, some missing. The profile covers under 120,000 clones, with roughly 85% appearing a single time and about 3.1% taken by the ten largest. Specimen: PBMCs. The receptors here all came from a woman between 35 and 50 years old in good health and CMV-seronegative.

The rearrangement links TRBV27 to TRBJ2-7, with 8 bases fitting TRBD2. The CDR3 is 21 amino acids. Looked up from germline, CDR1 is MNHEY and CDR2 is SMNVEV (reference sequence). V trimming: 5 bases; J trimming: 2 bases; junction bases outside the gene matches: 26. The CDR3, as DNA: TGTGCCAGCAGTATCCTTTCACCGGGGCCCACCGGGAGGGCCTTAACCTACGAGCAGTACTTC. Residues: CASSILSPGPTGRALTYEQYF.

In DNA form, the CDR3 reads TGTGCCAGCAGTCACAGGGGGCTTGGTCGCGAGCAGTACTTC. Protein: CASSHRGLGREQYF. The chain uses TRBV5-6 and TRBJ2-7; TRBD1 agrees at 9 bases. Germline V lookup: CDR1 SGHDT, CDR2 YYEEEE. J was trimmed by 6 bases and V by 5 bases; bases with no gene match: 9. The CDR3 consists of 14 residues. The full variable domain, completed using reference TRBV5-6 and TRBJ2-7, is DAGVTQSPTHLIKTRGQQVTLRCSPKSGHDTVSWYQQALGQGPQFIFQYYEEEERQRGNFPDRFSGHQFPNYSSELNVNALLLGDSALYLCASSHRGLGREQYFGPGTRLTVT.